A single sample gave rise to the 26 T cell receptor beta chains below, sequenced in a study of shared clonotypes between healthy human individuals. Naivety among CD8 cells was defined by CD45RO negativity and positive CCR7 selection, thereby excluding terminally differentiated effector memory CD45RA+ cells. The protocol was immunoSEQ multiplex PCR, while the TCRdb copy is restricted to in-frame clones and leaves out a portion. The profile shows about 1,800,000 clones, over 85% of them singletons. The sample taken for sequencing was naive CD8+ T cells sorted from blood. These receptors all come from a man aged 18 to 35 in good health.

The chain carries TRBV7-9 and TRBJ2-3; TRBD2 aligns across 7 bases. CDR3 length equals 16 residues. The ends lost 6 bases at V and 2 bases at J; junction bases unmatched: 11. In germline, CDR1 is SEHNR, CDR2 FQNEAQ (reference sequence). For the CDR3, the DNA is TGTGCCAGCAGGTACCCATCGCGGGGGTACACAGATACGCAGTATTTT. Residues: CASRYPSRGYTDTQYF.

This clone was observed once. The same CDR3 arises from other DNA sequences in this sample as well. This sequence joins TRBV5-4 and TRBJ2-3, with a tentative D call TRBD2 (5 bases). Germline V gene sequence: CDR1 SGHNT, CDR2 YYREEE (reference sequence). The length of the CDR3 is 14 residues. Trimming removed 0 bases at V and 3 bases at J, with 8 bases between. The CDR3 spells CASSLGGVTDTQYF. The CDR3 region has the DNA TGTGCCAGCAGCTTGGGGGGAGTAACAGATACGCAGTATTTT.

A remark on this clone: The sample carries other DNA sequences with the same CDR3. The chain carries TRBV6-1 and TRBJ2-7; 7 bases are a match to TRBD1. This CDR3 spans 14 amino acids. From germline, CDR1 is MNHNS and CDR2 SASEGT. The ends lost 5 bases at V and 4 bases at J; junction bases unmatched: 8. CDR3 DNA sequence: TGTGCCAGCAGTCCCCGAGGGGGCGGGTACGAGCAGTACTTC. This codes for CASSPRGGGYEQYF.

The chain is built from TRBV27 and TRBJ2-5; D ambiguous. This CDR3 region has 14 residues. The ends were cut back, 2 bases at V and 1 base at J, with 8 bases in the middle. Germline-derived CDR1 and CDR2 are MNHEY and SMNVEV (reference sequence). The CDR3 nucleotides read TGTGCCAGCAGTTTAGGTCCAGCCCAAGAGACCCAGTACTTC. It codes for CASSLGPAQETQYF.

This rearrangement joins TRBV5-1 to TRBJ2-7; D perhaps matches TRBD2 (6 bases). The CDR3 has 16 residues. CDR1 SGHRS and CDR2 YFSETQ come from the germline V gene. V dropped 0 bases and J dropped 0 bases, with 13 bases sitting between them. In DNA form, the CDR3 reads TGCGCCAGCAGCTTGGAGGGCGGGACTCTCTCCTACGAGCAGTACTTC. Protein sequence: CASSLEGGTLSYEQYF.

Turning to this clone: Other DNA sequences in this sample translate to the same CDR3. The gene calls are TRBV9 and TRBJ2-7; D is unresolved. The V and J ends lost 0 bases and 0 bases respectively, with 10 bases between them. The CDR3 extends over 15 amino acids. Germline values: CDR1 SGDLS, CDR2 YYNGEE. CDR3 sequence reads: CASSVGQANSYEQYF. The DNA for the CDR3 is TGTGCCAGCAGCGTAGGTCAGGCGAACTCCTACGAGCAGTACTTC.

The rearrangement uses TRBV28 and TRBJ2-7; no firm D call. This CDR3 region has 12 residues. In germline, CDR1 is MDHEN, CDR2 SYDVKM. Trimming shortened V by 6 bases and J by 3 bases, and 9 bases separated the two germline ends. The CDR3 DNA sequence: TGTGCCAGCAGGGGCGCAGTCTACGAGCAGTACTTC. This encodes CASRGAVYEQYF. Supplemented by reference TRBV28 and TRBJ2-7, the full variable domain reads DVKVTQSSRYLVKRTGEKVFLECVQDMDHENMFWYRQDPGLGLRLIYFSYDVKMKEKGDIPEGYSVSREKKERFSLILESASTNQTSMYLCASRGAVYEQYFGPGTRLTVT.

This chain uses TRBV11-1 with TRBJ2-3, with TRBD1 matching 8 bases. The CDR3 is 15 residues long. V was clipped by 7 bases and J by 3 bases; unmatched bases: 9. Germline V CDR1 and CDR2: SGHAT, FQDESV (reference sequence). The CDR3 DNA reads TGTGCCAGCACCCTAAGGACAGGGTTAACAGATACGCAGTATTTT. Translated: CASTLRTGLTDTQYF.

V is TRBV6-5 and J is TRBJ2-1; D call uncertain. The CDR3 covers 16 residues. The germline gives CDR1 MNHEY, CDR2 SVGAGI. With 0 bases removed from V and 1 base from J, the gap between germline ends came to 10 bases. The CDR3 region has the DNA TGTGCCAGCAGTTACTCCCCCTGGGGTTCCTACAATGAGCAGTTCTTC. This encodes CASSYSPWGSYNEQFF.

V is TRBV6-1 and J is TRBJ2-7, with D perhaps TRBD2 (6 bases). Looked up from germline, CDR1 is MNHNS and CDR2 is SASEGT. This CDR3 is built from 16 residues. With 2 bases removed from V and 6 bases from J, the gap between germline ends came to 20 bases. CDR3: CASSEMLREFWLEQYF. CDR3 coding DNA: TGTGCCAGCAGTGAAATGTTGCGGGAATTCTGGCTCGAGCAGTACTTC.

This chain uses TRBV30 with TRBJ1-4; D is unclear. V was clipped by 2 bases and J by 7 bases, with 8 bases between them. Germline V gene lookup returns CDR1 GTSNPN and CDR2 SVGIG (reference sequence). CDR3 size: 12 residues. This CDR3 reads CAWSSSGEKLFF. CDR3 nucleotides: TGTGCCTGGAGTTCCAGTGGTGAAAAACTGTTTTTT.

This chain connects TRBV4-3 to TRBJ1-3, with 8 nucleotides matching TRBD1. CDR3 size: 16 residues. Germline V gene sequence: CDR1 LGHNA, CDR2 YSLEER. Trimming cost V 4 bases and J 2 bases; bases outside gene matches: 7. The chain's CDR3 is CASSRLTGVPGNTIYF. The DNA for the CDR3 is TGCGCCAGCAGCCGTTTGACAGGGGTTCCTGGAAACACCATATATTTT.

For this clone: This may be a read error, as it is one base from a much larger clone. At the DNA level, this CDR3 is encoded by other sequences in the same sample as well. This chain connects TRBV25-1 to TRBJ2-7, with TRBD2 as a possible D gene (5 bases). V lost 4 bases and J 0 bases, leaving 7 bases between the germline ends. Germline CDR1 MGHDK, CDR2 SYGVNS. The CDR3 consists of 13 residues. The CDR3 reads CASSVGSSYEQYF. The CDR3 nucleotides are TGTGCCAGCAGTGTAGGGAGCTCCTACGAGCAGTACTTC.

Worth noting for this clone: The same CDR3 arises from other DNA sequences in this sample as well. The chain has TRBV13 and TRBJ2-2; D unclear. This CDR3 region has 12 residues. V shed 2 bases and J shed 6 bases, with 4 bases lying between them. Per germline, CDR1 PRHDT and CDR2 FYEKMQ (reference sequence). CDR3 DNA: TGTGCCAGCAGCTTAAGTCCCGGGGAGCTGTTTTTT. Protein sequence: CASSLSPGELFF.

Points on this clone: Compared with germline, one end of the junction differs, possibly owing to a read error. The rearrangement uses TRBV11-2 and TRBJ1-4, with unresolved D. Germline V gene lookup returns CDR1 SGHAT and CDR2 FQNNGV. The CDR3 contains 15 residues. As DNA, the CDR3 is TGTGCCAGCAGCCTAGACTTGGGTACTAATGAAAAACTGTTTTTT. Translation gives CASSLDLGTNEKLFF.

V gene TRBV27 combines with J gene TRBJ2-1; 11 bases agree with TRBD1. The CDR3 extends over 16 amino acids. Germline CDR1 and CDR2: MNHEY and SMNVEV (reference sequence). The V segment lost 5 bases and the J segment 3 bases; nucleotides outside the gene matches: 6. The CDR3 protein is CASSRVGTGGYNEQFF. CDR3 nucleotides: TGTGCCAGCAGTCGAGTCGGGACAGGGGGCTACAATGAGCAGTTCTTC.

The rearrangement links TRBV18 to TRBJ2-7, with TRBD2 matching 7 bases. The trim removed 5 bases at V and 0 bases at J, leaving 4 bases unmatched. The CDR3 contains 14 residues. CDR1 is KGHSH and CDR2 is LQKENI in the germline V gene. DNA for the CDR3: TGTGCCAGCTCATACAGCGGGACCTCCTACGAGCAGTACTTC. Translated, it gives CASSYSGTSYEQYF.

The CDR3 sequence is CASSLNGNHGYTF. The CDR3 coding sequence is TGTGCCAGCAGCTTAAATGGGAACCATGGCTACACCTTC. The chain has TRBV5-4 and TRBJ1-2; D unresolved. Between the trimmed V and J ends, which lost 2 bases and 6 bases, there was a span of 11 bases. Germline values: CDR1 SGHNT, CDR2 YYREEE (reference sequence). This CDR3 comprises 13 residues.

This sequence joins TRBV27 and TRBJ2-5, with TRBD2 matching 8 bases. Per germline, CDR1 MNHEY and CDR2 SMNVEV (reference sequence). The trim removed 5 bases at V and 2 bases at J, leaving 7 bases unmatched. The CDR3 is 15 amino acids. This CDR3 is CASSPGTRIQETQYF. CDR3 coding DNA: TGTGCCAGCAGTCCCGGGACTAGGATACAAGAGACCCAGTACTTC.

The gene calls are TRBV5-1 and TRBJ2-7; D possibly corresponds to TRBD1 (6 bases). Germline V gene sequence: CDR1 SGHRS, CDR2 YFSETQ. V gave up 4 bases and J gave up 0 bases, with 11 bases separating them. This CDR3 contains 14 residues. The CDR3 loop reads CASSPYRDSYEQYF. CDR3 in DNA: TGCGCCAGCAGCCCTTACAGGGACTCCTACGAGCAGTACTTC.

Turning to this clone: A junction end diverges from the germline sequence, so it may reflect a read error. The chain joins TRBV4-1 to TRBJ1-1; D not resolved. Germline CDR1 reads MGHRA; CDR2 reads YSYEKL. CDR3 length: 13 amino acids. The CDR3 bases are TGCGCCAGCAGCCTGGGAGTGAAGACTGAAGCTTTCTTT. It specifies CASSLGVKTEAFF.

V gene TRBV7-2 combines with J gene TRBJ2-7; D is unclear. The germline gives CDR1 SGHTA, CDR2 FQGNSA. CDR3 length: 16 amino acids. With 1 base removed from V and 4 bases from J, the gap between germline ends came to 17 bases. The CDR3 DNA is TGTGCCAGCAGCTTAGTGATGGCTAAGGTCCCTTACGAGCAGTACTTC. It encodes CASSLVMAKVPYEQYF.

This clone was counted a single time. The chain couples TRBV13 to TRBJ1-5, with D hard to call. Trimming removed 3 bases from V and 7 bases from J, with 13 bases in between. Germline CDR1 PRHDT, CDR2 FYEKMQ (reference sequence). The CDR3 has 14 amino acids. The DNA of the CDR3 is TGTGCCAGCAGCTTGCGGGGAGTAGAACAGCCCCAGCATTTT. Its translation: CASSLRGVEQPQHF.

A single count supports this clone. The chain uses TRBV7-9 and TRBJ2-7; a possible D gene is TRBD1 (6 bases). In germline, CDR1 is SEHNR, CDR2 FQNEAQ (reference sequence). V gave up 2 bases and J gave up 2 bases, with 13 bases separating them. CDR3 length: 15 residues. The CDR3 nucleotides read TGTGCCAGCAGCTTAATCTCAGGGGAAACCTACGAGCAGTACTTC. The encoded protein is CASSLISGETYEQYF.

The chain recombines TRBV5-6 with TRBJ1-4; a weak D match, TRBD1 (6 bases). CDR1 and CDR2 from the germline V gene are SGHDT and YYEEEE. Trimming stripped 1 base from V and 7 bases from J, with 11 bases between. The CDR3 has 14 residues. CDR3 in DNA: TGTGCCAGCAGCTTGTGGCGGGGGCGTGAAAAACTGTTTTTT. It yields the protein CASSLWRGREKLFF.

The chain has TRBV4-1 and TRBJ2-2; 8 bases match TRBD1. In germline, CDR1 is MGHRA, CDR2 YSYEKL. V shed 4 bases and J 1 base; nucleotides not matched to a gene: 5. The CDR3 sequence is 16 residues long. The CDR3 region has the DNA TGCGCCAGCAGCCGCCCCGGGACAGGGAACACCGGGGAGCTGTTTTTT. It encodes CASSRPGTGNTGELFF.